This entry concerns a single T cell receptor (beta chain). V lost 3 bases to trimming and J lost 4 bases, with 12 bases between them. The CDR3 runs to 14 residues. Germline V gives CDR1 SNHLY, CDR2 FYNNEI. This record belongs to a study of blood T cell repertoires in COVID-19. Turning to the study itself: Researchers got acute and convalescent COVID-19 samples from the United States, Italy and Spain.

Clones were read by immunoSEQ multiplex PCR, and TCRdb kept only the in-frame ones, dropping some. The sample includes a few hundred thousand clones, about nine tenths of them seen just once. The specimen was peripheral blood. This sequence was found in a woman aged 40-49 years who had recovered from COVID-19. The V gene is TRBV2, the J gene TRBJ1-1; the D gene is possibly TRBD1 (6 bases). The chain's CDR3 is CASSEGAVGTEAFF. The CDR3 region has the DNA TGTGCCAGCAGTGAGGGGGCCGTGGGCACTGAAGCTTTCTTT. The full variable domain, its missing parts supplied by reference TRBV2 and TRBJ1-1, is EPEVTQTPSHQVTQMGQEVILRCVPISNHLYFYWYRQILGQKVEFLVSFYNNEISEKSEIFDDQFSVERPDGSNFTLKIRSTKLEDSAMYFCASSEGAVGTEAFFGQGTRLTVV.